Shown below are 21 T cell receptor beta chains from a single sample sequenced in a study of OX40 agonist ivuxolimab in advanced cancers. Measured with immunoSEQ multiplex PCR; TCRdb has only the in-frame clones, and not every one. The sample shows about 53,000 clones, around 85% of them seen only once. The input for sequencing was CD4+ or CD8+ T cells sorted from blood, taken in a trial of the OX40 agonist ivuxolimab. These receptors all come from an adult with an advanced solid tumor such as melanoma, head and neck, liver or kidney cancer.

The chain employs TRBV29-1 and TRBJ2-1; D perhaps matches TRBD2 (6 bases). Germline V gives CDR1 SQVTM, CDR2 ANQGSEA. The CDR3 is 11 residues long. The ends were cut back, 2 bases at V and 7 bases at J, with 6 bases in the middle. The CDR3 is CSVERGNEQFF. The CDR3 DNA is TGCAGCGTTGAACGGGGGAATGAGCAGTTCTTC.

In DNA form, the CDR3 reads TGTGCCAGCAAAGGGACAGGACCCTACGAGCAGTACTTC. Translation: CASKGTGPYEQYF. The gene calls are TRBV6-5 and TRBJ2-7, with 8 bases aligning to TRBD1. The CDR3 covers 13 residues. Looked up from germline, CDR1 is MNHEY and CDR2 is SVGAGI. V was pared by 7 bases and J by 2 bases, with 4 bases of the junction left unmatched.

The chain employs TRBV4-1 and TRBJ1-4; D is possibly TRBD1 (6 bases). The V end lost 4 bases, the J end lost 6 bases, and 15 bases lay between the germline ends. The CDR3 has 15 amino acids. The germline V gene encodes CDR1 MGHRA and CDR2 YSYEKL. The CDR3 coding sequence is TGCGCCAGCAGCCCGTACGGACAGCAACATGAAAAACTGTTTTTT. It encodes CASSPYGQQHEKLFF.

CDR3 nucleotide sequence: TGCGCCAGCAGCTTTGGCTCCGCGATAAGCACAGATACGCAGTATTTT. Its translation is CASSFGSAISTDTQYF. This chain connects TRBV5-1 to TRBJ2-3; D remains unclear. Germline V gene lookup returns CDR1 SGHRS and CDR2 YFSETQ. V lost 2 bases and J 0 bases, leaving 13 bases between the germline ends. The CDR3 sequence is 16 residues long.

The chain employs TRBV15 and TRBJ2-4; D is undetermined. The CDR3 covers 15 residues. Germline V gives CDR1 LNHNV, CDR2 YYDKDF (reference sequence). V shed 2 bases and J shed 6 bases, with 14 bases lying between them. In nucleotides, the CDR3 is TGTGCCACCAGCAGAACCGCTAGGAATGGAAACATTCAGTACTTC. Residues: CATSRTARNGNIQYF. Full variable domain (remainder filled in from reference TRBV15 and TRBJ2-4): DAMVIQNPRYQVTQFGKPVTLSCSQTLNHNVMYWYQQKSSQAPKLLFHYYDKDFNNEADTPDNFQSRRPNTSFCFLDIRSPGLGDTAMYLCATSRTARNGNIQYFGAGTRLSVL.

The V and J genes are TRBV25-1 and TRBJ1-4; D not resolved. The V end was cut by 8 bases, the J end by 3 bases, with 13 bases between. The CDR3 spans 14 residues. Germline CDR1 is MGHDK and CDR2 is SYGVNS. CDR3 nucleotide sequence: TGTGCCAGCCGCCCAACGGGGTCTAATGAAAAACTGTTTTTT. Translating it yields CASRPTGSNEKLFF.

The CDR3 DNA follows: TGCAGTGCTAGAGATACTACACAGTACTTC. It yields the protein CSARDTTQYF. The chain employs TRBV20-1 and TRBJ2-4; D gene uncertain. This CDR3 has 10 amino acids. Germline CDR1 DFQATT, CDR2 SNEGSKA (reference sequence). The V end was cut by 0 bases, the J end by 13 bases, with 7 bases between.

A single count supports this clone. The J gene is TRBJ2-7, the V gene TRBV6-6; no definite D call. The CDR3 sequence is 13 residues long. Trimming stripped 6 bases from V and 3 bases from J, with 12 bases between. Germline values: CDR1 MNHNY, CDR2 SVGAGI (reference sequence). The CDR3 DNA sequence: TGTGCCAGCAGGACCCCCTCCGGCTACGAGCAGTACTTC. Translated: CASRTPSGYEQYF.

The rearrangement uses TRBV5-1 and TRBJ1-2; a possible D gene is TRBD1 (5 bases). Trimming cost V 0 bases and J 9 bases, with 18 bases left between them. CDR1 is SGHRS and CDR2 is YFSETQ in the germline V gene. This CDR3 is 15 amino acids long. The CDR3: CASSLAGTSVDSYTF. DNA for the CDR3: TGCGCCAGCAGCTTGGCGGGGACCTCCGTGGATAGCTACACCTTC.

This rearrangement joins TRBV2 to TRBJ2-1; TRBD1 agrees at 9 bases. Trimming cost V 4 bases and J 1 base; bases outside gene matches: 5. CDR3 length equals 16 residues. CDR1 SNHLY and CDR2 FYNNEI come from the germline V gene. The CDR3 nucleotides read TGTGCCAGCAGTGCCCCGGGACAGGGATCCTACAATGAGCAGTTCTTC. Its translation: CASSAPGQGSYNEQFF.

This rearrangement joins TRBV15 to TRBJ1-5, with 7 bases that match TRBD1. Per the germline V gene, CDR1 is LNHNV and CDR2 is YYDKDF (reference sequence). The junction had 11 bases not matched to a gene; V was cut back by 5 bases and J by 7 bases. This CDR3 contains 15 residues. The chain's CDR3 is CATSRDLQGFQPQHF. As DNA, the CDR3 is TGTGCCACCAGCCGTGACTTACAGGGGTTCCAGCCCCAGCATTTT.

To note about this clone: One end of the junction does not line up with germline, which may come from a read error. The chain couples TRBV2 to TRBJ1-5; D unclear. Germline V CDR1 and CDR2: SNHLY, FYNNEI. The CDR3 spans 14 residues. The DNA for the CDR3 is TGTGCCAGCAGTGAGAAAGGGAGCAACCAGCCCCAGCATTTT. As protein: CASSEKGSNQPQHF.

This sequence joins TRBV10-3 and TRBJ2-2; D remains unclear. V lost 11 bases and J 3 bases, leaving 10 bases between the germline ends. The germline gives CDR1 ENHRY, CDR2 SYGVKD. The CDR3 loop spans 12 amino acids. The CDR3 DNA sequence: TGTGCCCATCAAATCGACACCGGGGAGCTGTTTTTT. Translation: CAHQIDTGELFF.

The chain recombines TRBV6-1 with TRBJ1-2; D uncertain. Trimming pared 2 bases from V and 8 bases from J, leaving 18 bases between. Germline V CDR1 and CDR2: MNHNS, SASEGT. The CDR3 runs 15 residues. This chain's CDR3 is CASSESSRALGGYTF. The DNA of the CDR3 is TGTGCCAGCAGTGAAAGTTCCCGGGCCCTGGGCGGCTACACCTTC.

The chain carries TRBV6-5 and TRBJ1-1, with D possibly being TRBD1 (5 bases). Trimming cost V 5 bases and J 2 bases, with 12 bases left between them. The CDR3 covers 14 residues. Germline V gene data show CDR1 as MNHEY and CDR2 as SVGAGI. CDR3 sequence: CASSEWTRNTEAFF. Written as DNA, the CDR3 is TGTGCCAGCAGTGAGTGGACACGCAACACTGAAGCTTTCTTT.

As DNA, the CDR3 is TGTGCCACCCGATGGGTGGGAGGCACTGAAGCTTTCTTT. Residues: CATRWVGGTEAFF. V usage is TRBV10-3 and J usage is TRBJ1-1; D gene unclear. The CDR3 covers 13 residues. The ends were cut back, 10 bases at V and 4 bases at J, with 16 bases in the middle. Germline V gives CDR1 ENHRY, CDR2 SYGVKD.

The rearrangement links TRBV11-2 to TRBJ2-7, with TRBD2 identical over 16 bases. CDR3 size: 18 residues. Germline trimming cut 4 bases from V and 0 bases from J; bases unmatched to any gene: 6. Germline lookup yields CDR1 SGHAT and CDR2 FQNNGV. This CDR3 reads CASSWGLAGGKRSYEQYF. The DNA of the CDR3 is TGTGCCAGCAGCTGGGGACTAGCGGGAGGGAAACGCTCCTACGAGCAGTACTTC.

The genes are TRBV6-5 and TRBJ2-2; 8 nucleotides align to TRBD1. Germline V gene sequence: CDR1 MNHEY, CDR2 SVGAGI. This CDR3 has 14 residues. With 8 bases clipped from V and 6 bases from J, the junction kept 8 bases outside the gene matches. The CDR3 DNA follows: TGTGCCAGCCGCGTCGAGACAGGGGCCGGGGAGCTGTTTTTT. Translation gives CASRVETGAGELFF.

Only one count was recorded for this clone. The chain joins TRBV7-9 to TRBJ2-7; D call uncertain. The CDR3 totals 12 residues. Germline V gene data show CDR1 as SEHNR and CDR2 as FQNEAQ (reference sequence). V lost 7 bases to trimming and J lost 7 bases, with 14 bases between them. The DNA for the CDR3 is TGTGCCAGCAAGGAGTCTATGGGTGAGCAGTACTTC. Translating it yields CASKESMGEQYF. Filled out from reference TRBV7-9 and TRBJ2-7, the complete variable domain reads DTGVSQNPRHKITKRGQNVTFRCDPISEHNRLYWYRQTLGQGPEFLTYFQNEAQLEKSRLLSDRFSAERPKGSFSTLEIQRTEQGDSAMYLCASKESMGEQYFGPGTRLTVT.

The V gene is TRBV5-4, the J gene TRBJ1-2; 9 bases fit TRBD1. Germline V CDR1 and CDR2: SGHNT, YYREEE (reference sequence). V dropped 0 bases and J dropped 8; count of bases not matched to a gene: 8. The CDR3 covers 15 residues. In nucleotides, the CDR3 is TGTGCCAGCAGCTTGGTGGGGACAGGGCTGGGCGGCTACACCTTC. This sequence encodes CASSLVGTGLGGYTF. Full variable domain (remainder filled in from reference TRBV5-4 and TRBJ1-2): ETGVTQSPTHLIKTRGQQVTLRCSSQSGHNTVSWYQQALGQGPQFIFQYYREEENGRGNFPPRFSGLQFPNYSSELNVNALELDDSALYLCASSLVGTGLGGYTFGSGTRLTVV.

The chain uses TRBV5-1 and TRBJ1-2, with unresolved D. V lost 0 bases and J lost 1, with 4 bases in between. This CDR3 comprises 13 residues. Per germline, CDR1 SGHRS and CDR2 YFSETQ. CDR3 nucleotides: TGCGCCAGCAGCTTGGAGAGTAACTATGGCTACACCTTC. Protein product: CASSLESNYGYTF.